The 2 T cell receptor beta chains in this list originate from one sample, sequenced in a study of blood T cell repertoires in COVID-19. Method: immunoSEQ multiplex PCR; TCRdb's copy keeps in-frame clones and lacks some. The sample yields approximately 56,000 clones, approximately 81% seen once. The sample consisted of peripheral blood. The receptor set was obtained from a woman of 80 years or more with acute or convalescent COVID-19.

J is TRBJ1-1 and V is TRBV9, with D unresolved. This CDR3 has 16 amino acids. Germline V gene data show CDR1 as SGDLS and CDR2 as YYNGEE. V was trimmed by 0 bases and J by 1 base, leaving 13 bases between them. CDR3 sequence reads: CASSVATRVANTEAFF. CDR3 DNA: TGTGCCAGCAGCGTAGCTACGAGGGTGGCGAACACTGAAGCTTTCTTT.

The rearrangement joins TRBV7-2 to TRBJ2-1, with a possible D match to TRBD2 (5 bases). The length of the CDR3 is 15 residues. Germline V gives CDR1 SGHTA, CDR2 FQGNSA. Between the trimmed V and J ends, which lost 3 bases and 0 bases, there was a span of 9 bases. The CDR3 sequence is CASSFAGSSYNEQFF. The CDR3 DNA sequence: TGTGCCAGCAGCTTCGCGGGTAGCTCCTACAATGAGCAGTTCTTC.